This T cell receptor (beta chain) was sequenced in a study of CD8+ T cells in alopecia areata. cDNA serving as the sequencing template came from extracted, reverse transcribed RNA. The method was immunoSEQ multiplex PCR; TCRdb's version includes in-frame clones alone and lacks a portion of them. The sample records about 250,000 clones, about three fifths being singletons. Treatment described: oral pan-JAK inhibitor, 5-10 mg twice daily. Sequences were derived from CD4+ T cells sorted from blood, sampled between weeks 51 and 52, from a patient treated with tofacitinib. This TCR derives from a human donor with alopecia areata.

This CDR3 reads CASSLMTSLGETQYF. The DNA for the CDR3 is TGCGCCAGCAGCTTGATGACTAGCCTTGGGGAGACCCAGTACTTC. V gene TRBV5-1 combines with J gene TRBJ2-5; TRBD2 matches at 7 bases. In germline, CDR1 is SGHRS, CDR2 YFSETQ. The junction had 8 bases not matched to a gene; V was cut back by 1 base and J by 5 bases. The CDR3 loop spans 15 amino acids.